Listed here is a single T cell receptor beta chain. Its antigen is currently unknown. PCR was performed using 60 Vbeta and 13 Jbeta primers. The table came from immunoSEQ multiplex PCR; TCRdb's copy has only in-frame clones and leaves some out. The table has 110,000 to 150,000 clones, 65% to 80% seen once. This entry is derived from a study of cytomegalovirus exposure and HLA in healthy donors. Study summary: Prior work identified 100 million to 130 million unique TCR beta sequences in roughly 190 million T cells.

With 4 bases removed from V and 0 bases from J, the gap between germline ends came to 6 bases. The CDR3 is 13 residues long. Germline V gives CDR1 KGHSY, CDR2 FQNENV. General study points: Researchers reported from a later analysis that most CMV-associated TCR beta chains appeared HLA-restricted.

This cohort consisted of healthy bone marrow donors. Sequenced material: PBMCs. The source of this sequence is a male donor in good health and CMV-seropositive. The V call is TRBV16, the J call TRBJ1-1; D uncertain. The DNA of the CDR3 is TGTGCCAGCAGCCCTGACATGAACACTGAAGCTTTCTTT. This gives the protein CASSPDMNTEAFF.